The 4 T cell receptor beta chains listed next were all sequenced from one sample in a study of blood T cell repertoires in COVID-19. The protocol was immunoSEQ multiplex PCR, while the TCRdb copy is restricted to in-frame clones and leaves out a portion. The data hold about 380,000 clones, with 88% observed a single time. Sequenced material: PBMCs or T cells enriched from blood (not recorded which). Source of these receptors: a woman aged 18-29 years who had recovered from COVID-19.

V is TRBV12-5 and J is TRBJ2-1; 8 bases line up with TRBD2. The CDR3 is made up of 16 amino acids. Germline CDR1 reads LGHNT; CDR2 reads FRNRAP. The J segment lost 1 base and the V segment lost 5 bases, leaving 7 bases of the junction unmatched. CDR3 amino acids: CASGVPGGRSYNEQFF. The DNA of the CDR3 is TGTGCTAGTGGTGTACCGGGGGGGCGTTCCTACAATGAGCAGTTCTTC.

V gene TRBV29-1 combines with J gene TRBJ2-1; TRBD2 is a possible D gene (5 bases). Germline V CDR1 and CDR2: SQVTM, ANQGSEA. The CDR3 has 14 amino acids. With 3 bases removed from V and 6 bases from J, the gap between germline ends came to 15 bases. The CDR3 sequence is CSVDWVGVSNEQFF. In DNA form, the CDR3 reads TGCAGCGTTGATTGGGTCGGGGTCTCCAATGAGCAGTTCTTC.

This clone was observed once. The chain uses TRBV28 and TRBJ1-2, with TRBD1 matching over 8 bases. CDR3 length: 17 residues. The V and J ends lost 5 bases and 4 bases, in that order; junction bases with no gene match: 15. CDR1 is MDHEN, CDR2 SYDVKM, per germline. For the CDR3, the DNA is TGTGCCAGCAGTCTCACCCAAAGCGGACAGGGTGGCTATGGCTACACCTTC. It translates to CASSLTQSGQGGYGYTF.

To note about this clone: This CDR3 is also generated by other DNA sequences in the sample. The chain combines TRBV18 with TRBJ1-1; perhaps TRBD1 as D (5 bases). Trimming removed 3 bases at V and 2 bases at J, with 7 bases between. CDR1 and CDR2 (germline): KGHSH, LQKENI. The CDR3 covers 13 residues. In DNA, the CDR3 is TGTGCCAGCTCACCTCAGGGAAACACTGAAGCTTTCTTT. It translates to CASSPQGNTEAFF.